A single T cell receptor beta chain is shown here with its context. This specimen belongs to a study of cytomegalovirus exposure and HLA in healthy donors. PCR involved 60 Vbeta and 13 Jbeta primers. Data came from immunoSEQ multiplex PCR; TCRdb stores just in-frame clones and leaves some out. The sample has approximately 99,000 clones; roughly four fifths are singletons. The V segment lost 5 bases and the J segment 5 bases; nucleotides outside the gene matches: 5. CDR1 and CDR2 from the germline V gene are SQVTM and ANQGSEA. The CDR3 consists of 13 residues. The receptor's source is a man in his forties in good health and CMV-seropositive. Input material: PBMCs. The chain recombines TRBV29-1 with TRBJ2-2; TRBD2 agrees at 7 bases. CDR3 nucleotides: TGCAGCGTTTCCCGGGGAGGGACCGGGGAGCTGTTTTTT. Residues: CSVSRGGTGELFF.